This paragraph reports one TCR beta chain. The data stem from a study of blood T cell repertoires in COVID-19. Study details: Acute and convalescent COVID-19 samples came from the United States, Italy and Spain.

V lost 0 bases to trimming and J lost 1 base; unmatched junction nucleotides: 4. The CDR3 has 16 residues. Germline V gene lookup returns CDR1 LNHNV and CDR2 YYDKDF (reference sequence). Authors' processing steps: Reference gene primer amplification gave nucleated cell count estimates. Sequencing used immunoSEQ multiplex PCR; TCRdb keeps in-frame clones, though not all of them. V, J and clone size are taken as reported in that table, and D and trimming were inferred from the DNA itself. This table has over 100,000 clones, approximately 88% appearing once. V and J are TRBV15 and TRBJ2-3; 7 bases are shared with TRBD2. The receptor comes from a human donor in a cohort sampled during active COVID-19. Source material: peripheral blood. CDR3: CATSRDPLAGTDTQYF. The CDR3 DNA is TGTGCCACCAGCAGAGATCCGCTAGCGGGCACAGATACGCAGTATTTT.